What follows are 9 T cell receptor beta chains derived from one specimen sequenced in a study of PD-L1 blockade in urothelial cancer. TCRdb keeps only in-frame clones here, not all; method: immunoSEQ multiplex PCR. The data show about 76,000 clones, approximately 90% seen once. The time point here: peripheral blood 6 weeks after treatment start. The sequencing here drew on PBMCs, taken around atezolizumab (anti-PD-L1) treatment. These receptor sequences come from a woman older than 75 with urothelial cancer.

V and J are TRBV9 and TRBJ2-7; D might be TRBD1 (5 bases). Germline CDR1 is SGDLS and CDR2 is YYNGEE. The CDR3 runs 13 residues. Trimming pared 4 bases from V and 3 bases from J, leaving 11 bases between. The CDR3 nucleotides are TGTGCCAGCAGCCCTATGGACAACTACGAGCAGTACTTC. The encoded protein is CASSPMDNYEQYF.

The chain joins TRBV28 to TRBJ2-7; perhaps TRBD2 as D (6 bases). Germline values: CDR1 MDHEN, CDR2 SYDVKM. Trimming took off 1 base at V and 6 bases at J, with 13 bases between the two ends. The CDR3 has 14 amino acids. The DNA for the CDR3 is TGTGCCAGCAGTTTATTCGTCGGGAGCCCCGAGCAGTACTTC. This encodes CASSLFVGSPEQYF.

V gene TRBV10-1 combines with J gene TRBJ2-3; D perhaps matches TRBD2 (6 bases). This CDR3 contains 14 residues. Looked up from germline, CDR1 is WNHNN and CDR2 is SYGVQD (reference sequence). V lost 0 bases and J 6 bases, leaving 10 bases between the germline ends. The CDR3 sequence: CASSESGGADTQYF. The CDR3 DNA reads as TGCGCCAGCAGTGAGTCCGGCGGGGCGGATACGCAGTATTTT.

This rearrangement joins TRBV7-9 to TRBJ2-1, with D possibly matching TRBD1 (5 bases). The CDR3 is made up of 16 amino acids. From germline, CDR1 is SEHNR and CDR2 FQNEAQ (reference sequence). V was shortened by 1 base and J by 3 bases, with 13 bases between the two germline ends. The CDR3 DNA reads TGTGCCAGCAGCTTAGATCAGGGAAGGGTCTACAATGAGCAGTTCTTC. As protein: CASSLDQGRVYNEQFF.

In this sample, this clone turned up once. The chain recombines TRBV30 with TRBJ2-7; D is ambiguous. CDR1 GTSNPN and CDR2 SVGIG come from the germline V gene (reference sequence). V gave up 4 bases and J gave up 4 bases, with 11 bases separating them. The CDR3 runs 12 residues. The CDR3 region has the DNA TGTGCCTGGAACATCGAGCGTTACGAGCAGTACTTC. This translates into CAWNIERYEQYF.

The rearrangement joins TRBV11-1 to TRBJ2-7; 10 bases map to TRBD2. V was pared by 3 bases and J by 3 bases, with 5 bases of the junction left unmatched. Looked up from germline, CDR1 is SGHAT and CDR2 is FQDESV (reference sequence). This CDR3 region has 15 residues. The DNA for the CDR3 is TGTGCCAGCAGCTTCGGACTAGCGGAGCTCTACGAGCAGTACTTC. Amino acid sequence: CASSFGLAELYEQYF.

This clone was detected only once. The chain has TRBV5-4 and TRBJ1-1; D may be TRBD1 (5 bases). This CDR3 has 15 residues. The ends were cut back, 2 bases at V and 1 base at J, with 12 bases in the middle. Germline CDR1 and CDR2: SGHNT and YYREEE (reference sequence). CDR3 DNA: TGTGCCAGCAGCTTCACCGACAGAGCGAACACTGAAGCTTTCTTT. Amino acid sequence: CASSFTDRANTEAFF.

The chain combines TRBV9 with TRBJ2-3, with D perhaps matching TRBD2 (5 bases). CDR1 and CDR2 from the germline V gene are SGDLS and YYNGEE. V lost 3 bases and J 2 bases, leaving 10 bases between the germline ends. The CDR3 sequence is 14 residues long. In nucleotides, the CDR3 is TGTGCCAGCAGCGAACGGGGTCTCACAGATACGCAGTATTTT. It codes for CASSERGLTDTQYF.

The genes are TRBV10-1 and TRBJ1-1; no definite D call. CDR1 and CDR2 (germline): WNHNN, SYGVQD (reference sequence). CDR3 length: 14 residues. V was shortened by 4 bases and J by 0 bases, with 9 bases between the two germline ends. CDR3: CASSVGQLNTEAFF. In DNA, the CDR3 is TGCGCCAGCAGTGTTGGGCAGTTGAACACTGAAGCTTTCTTT.